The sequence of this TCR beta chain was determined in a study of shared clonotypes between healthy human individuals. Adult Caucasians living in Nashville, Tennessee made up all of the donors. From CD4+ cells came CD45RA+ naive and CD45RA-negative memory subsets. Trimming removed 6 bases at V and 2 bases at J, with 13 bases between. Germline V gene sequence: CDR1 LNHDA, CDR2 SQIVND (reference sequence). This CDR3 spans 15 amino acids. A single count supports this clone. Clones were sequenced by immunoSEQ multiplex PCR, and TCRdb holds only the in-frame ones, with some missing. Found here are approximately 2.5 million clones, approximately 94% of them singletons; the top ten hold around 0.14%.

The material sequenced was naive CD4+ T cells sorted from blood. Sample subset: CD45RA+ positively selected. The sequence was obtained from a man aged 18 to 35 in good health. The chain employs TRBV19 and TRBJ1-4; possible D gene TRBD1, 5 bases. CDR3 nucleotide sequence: TGTGCCAGTAGCCCGGGCGGGGACACTAATGAAAAACTGTTTTTT. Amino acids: CASSPGGDTNEKLFF.